These T cell receptor beta chains were read from a single sample in a study of T cells in Graves' hyperthyroidism and ophthalmopathy. TCRdb processed the multiplex PCR reads anew with MiXCR; each CDR3 protein has one entry. The table shows hundreds of thousands of distinct CDR3 sequences, with 14% occurring only once. The sample comprised blood. All receptors come from a middle-aged woman with Graves' hyperthyroidism. Both conserved end residues are part of each CDR3. The order of the fields is clone size, D gene, J gene, V gene, CDR3 DNA, CDR3 protein. A D gene is named only where the DNA matches it firmly. Clone size is stated in some rows and not others, as once, few, many or a class when expanded.

>-|-|TRBJ2-5|TRBV29-1
TGCAGCGTTGACCTGACCCAGGGAGAGACCCAGTACTTC
CSVDLTQGETQYF
>many|TRBD2|TRBJ2-5|TRBV18
TGTGCCAGCTCTCGTGGACTAGCGGGCACCCAAGAGACCCAGTACTTC
CASSRGLAGTQETQYF
>many|TRBD2|TRBJ2-1|TRBV20-1
TGCAGTGCTAGCCCCGGGACTAGCCCTTTCAATGAGCAGTTCTTC
CSASPGTSPFNEQFF
>-|TRBD2|TRBJ2-4|TRBV12-3/TRBV12-4
TGTGCCAGCAGTTTGTGGGGGTCGGGAGGGCCGACCAAAAACATTCAGTACTTC
CASSLWGSGGPTKNIQYF
>many|-|TRBJ2-6|TRBV7-9
TGTGCCAGCAGCCCACCGGGCGGAGCGAGTGGGGCCAACGTCCTGACTTTC
CASSPPGGASGANVLTF
>many|-|TRBJ1-1|TRBV2
TGTGCCAGCATTGAGGACTCGTTTGGGGACACTGAAGCTTTCTTT
CASIEDSFGDTEAFF
>few|-|TRBJ2-1|TRBV10-3
TGTGCCATCAGTGAGTCGCAGGACAATGAGCAGTTCTTC
CAISESQDNEQFF
>-|TRBD1|TRBJ1-2|TRBV10-3
TGTGCCATCAGTGGGGCTGGACAGGGGGCCAGTGGCTACACCTTC
CAISGAGQGASGYTF
>few|TRBD1|TRBJ1-2|TRBV28
TGTGCCAGCAGTCCCCCCGGGACAGATACCTACACCTTC
CASSPPGTDTYTF
>many|TRBD1|TRBJ1-4|TRBV12-3/TRBV12-4
TGTGCCAGCAGGGCCCCAGGGGGGAAGGGTGAAAAACTGTTTTTT
CASRAPGGKGEKLFF
>many|-|TRBJ2-5|TRBV10-3
TGTGCCATCAGTGCCCCCACCCGGCCCGGGACCCAGTACTTC
CAISAPTRPGTQYF
>-|-|TRBJ2-7|TRBV20-1
TGCAGTGCTAGCCACACTGGCGCAGGGCAGTACTTC
CSASHTGAGQYF